This TCR beta chain derives from a study of early T cells in non-severe SARS-CoV-2 infection. Study-level findings and limits: Lookups in VDJdb leaned toward anti-spike CD8 responses and missed private and CD4 specificities.

This clonotype occurred a few times. The target antigen is unknown. cDNA molecules, individually, were tagged with unique molecular identifiers. TCRdb redid the calling of the 5' RACE reads with MiXCR, one entry per CDR3 protein. This sample yields 27,000 or so distinct CDR3 sequences, of which 3% to 5% are seen a single time; about 7.5% belongs to the top ten. Germline V CDR1 and CDR2: DFQATT, SNEGSKA (reference sequence). The V end lost 6 bases, the J end lost 5 bases, and 13 bases lay between the germline ends. This CDR3 spans 12 amino acids. The clonotype originates from an adult who was a healthcare worker with PCR-confirmed SARS-CoV-2 infection or an uninfected control (not recorded which). The V call is TRBV20-1, the J call TRBJ2-5; no firm D call. Input material: whole blood. CDR3 loop: CSAGRAVETQYF. CDR3 coding DNA: TGCAGTGCCGGACGGGCCGTGGAGACCCAGTACTTC.